One and the same sample provided the 17 T cell receptor beta chains below, sequenced in a study of cytomegalovirus exposure and HLA in healthy donors. This PCR relied on a set of 60 Vbeta primers and 13 Jbeta primers. Profiled with immunoSEQ multiplex PCR; TCRdb holds only in-frame clones, not every one. Of about 160,000 clones listed, about 71% are singletons. Input material: PBMCs. Receptors originate from a woman aged 25 to 39 in good health and CMV-seronegative.

This chain joins TRBV30 and TRBJ2-4, with D perhaps matching TRBD2 (5 bases). The CDR3 is 14 residues long. The germline V gene encodes CDR1 GTSNPN and CDR2 SVGIG (reference sequence). V lost 6 bases, J lost 7 bases, and 19 bases lay in between. CDR3 residues: CACESSKAVNIQYF. CDR3 coding DNA: TGTGCCTGCGAGAGCTCAAAAGCGGTCAACATTCAGTACTTC.

The chain links TRBV28 to TRBJ2-6, with D possibly TRBD2 on 7 matching bases. Trimming removed 7 bases from V and 2 bases from J, with 15 bases in between. CDR3 length: 16 amino acids. The germline V gene encodes CDR1 MDHEN and CDR2 SYDVKM. CDR3 sequence: CASNKGGGAGANVLTF. CDR3 in DNA: TGTGCCAGCAACAAAGGGGGGGGCGCTGGGGCCAACGTCCTGACTTTC.

The chain couples TRBV5-6 to TRBJ1-2, with TRBD1 matching over 9 bases. The CDR3 runs 16 residues. Trimming took 0 bases from V and 4 from J; bases not matched to a gene: 7. The germline V gene has CDR1 SGHDT and CDR2 YYEEEE. The CDR3 region is CASSLGPGQGVYGYTF. CDR3 nucleotide sequence: TGTGCCAGCAGCTTGGGTCCGGGACAGGGTGTCTATGGCTACACCTTC.

The chain uses TRBV2 and TRBJ2-1; 7 positions agree with TRBD2. CDR3 length: 15 amino acids. V was clipped by 6 bases and J by 1 base; unmatched bases: 6. The germline gives CDR1 SNHLY, CDR2 FYNNEI. The CDR3 DNA follows: TGTGCCAGCAGATCCCAGCGGGAATCCTACAATGAGCAGTTCTTC. As protein: CASRSQRESYNEQFF.

The chain employs TRBV25-1 and TRBJ1-4, with TRBD1 matching over 8 bases. This CDR3 spans 14 amino acids. CDR1 is MGHDK, CDR2 SYGVNS, per germline. After removal of 4 bases from V and 4 bases from J, the junction contained 2 bases not matched to a gene. The CDR3 here is CASSVQGGNEKLFF. DNA for the CDR3: TGTGCCAGCAGTGTACAGGGGGGTAATGAAAAACTGTTTTTT.

The J gene is TRBJ2-7, the V gene TRBV7-2, with 10 bases that match TRBD2. Germline assignment: CDR1 SGHTA and CDR2 FQGNSA. The CDR3 totals 15 residues. V shed 2 bases, J shed 7 bases, and the junction held 8 bases outside the gene matches. CDR3 residues: CASSLRASGSGEQYF. The CDR3 DNA sequence: TGTGCCAGCAGCTTAAGGGCTAGCGGGAGTGGTGAGCAGTACTTC.

J is TRBJ1-5 and V is TRBV28; TRBD1 matches at 10 bases. The CDR3 runs 14 residues. The germline V gene has CDR1 MDHEN and CDR2 SYDVKM. J gave up 7 bases and V 7 bases, and 7 bases lay outside the gene matches. In DNA form, the CDR3 reads TGTGCCAGCAACGACAGGGGGCGTGACCAGCCCCAGCATTTT. As protein: CASNDRGRDQPQHF.

V gene TRBV15 combines with J gene TRBJ2-3, with D perhaps matching TRBD2 (6 bases). The CDR3 runs to 17 residues. Germline CDR1 LNHNV, CDR2 YYDKDF (reference sequence). Trimming stripped 4 bases from V and 2 bases from J, with 19 bases between. The CDR3 sequence is CATSTTSWEEFTDTQYF. CDR3 nucleotide sequence: TGTGCCACCAGCACAACGAGTTGGGAGGAATTCACAGATACGCAGTATTTT.

This chain uses TRBV11-2 with TRBJ2-7; D is uncertain. CDR1 and CDR2 (germline): SGHAT, FQNNGV. The CDR3 consists of 14 residues. Trimming left V 5 bases short and J 3 bases short, with 14 bases between. The CDR3, as DNA: TGTGCCAGCAGCCCCTACTTAACCCGCTACGAGCAGTACTTC. The encoded protein is CASSPYLTRYEQYF.

Comments on this clone: Other DNA sequences from this sample encode an identical CDR3 as well. The chain couples TRBV30 to TRBJ2-7, with TRBD1 identical over 8 bases. J gave up 6 bases and V 5 bases, and 12 bases lay outside the gene matches. The germline CDR1 and CDR2 sequences are GTSNPN and SVGIG (reference sequence). This CDR3 contains 14 residues. CDR3 loop: CAWDPGTGFSEQYF. In DNA, the CDR3 is TGTGCCTGGGATCCCGGGACAGGCTTTTCCGAGCAGTACTTC.

The CDR3 DNA reads TGTGCCAGCAGCCCGGCGGGGGGTAGGGCAGATACGCAGTATTTT. Translating gives CASSPAGGRADTQYF. This chain connects TRBV7-6 to TRBJ2-3; TRBD2 aligns across 8 bases. The V segment lost 5 bases and the J segment 4 bases; nucleotides outside the gene matches: 8. The CDR3 runs to 15 residues. Germline lookup yields CDR1 SGHVS and CDR2 FNYEAQ. The complete variable domain, with remaining parts taken from reference TRBV7-6 and TRBJ2-3, reads GAGVSQSPRYKVTKRGQDVALRCDPISGHVSLYWYRQALGQGPEFLTYFNYEAQQDKSGLPNDRFSAERPEGSISTLTIQRTEQRDSAMYRCASSPAGGRADTQYFGPGTRLTVL.

The chain carries TRBV5-4 and TRBJ2-2; 9 bases fit TRBD1. Per germline, CDR1 SGHNT and CDR2 YYREEE (reference sequence). CDR3 length equals 19 residues. The V segment lost 4 bases and the J segment 4 bases; nucleotides outside the gene matches: 17. For the CDR3, the DNA is TGTGCCAGCAGCGGTACAGGGGGCCTTACTAGTAGAGGCACCGGGGAGCTGTTTTTT. Translating gives CASSGTGGLTSRGTGELFF.

The CDR3, as DNA: TGTGCCAGCAGCTTCGGTGCCGTAACAGTCACCGGGGAGCTGTTTTTT. The encoded protein is CASSFGAVTVTGELFF. The J gene is TRBJ2-2, the V gene TRBV7-9; D remains unclear. V dropped 3 bases and J dropped 4 bases, with 15 bases sitting between them. Germline CDR1 and CDR2: SEHNR and FQNEAQ (reference sequence). The CDR3 totals 16 residues.

The chain has TRBV19 and TRBJ1-2, with 7 bases that match TRBD1. The length of the CDR3 is 16 residues. V was pared by 6 bases and J by 7 bases, with 17 bases of the junction left unmatched. CDR1 LNHDA and CDR2 SQIVND come from the germline V gene (reference sequence). As DNA, the CDR3 is TGTGCCAGTAGCCTTCCGGGACAGACTTTAACTATTGGCTACACCTTC. Translating gives CASSLPGQTLTIGYTF.

J is TRBJ2-5 and V is TRBV6-1, with 7 nucleotides matching TRBD1. In germline, CDR1 is MNHNS, CDR2 SASEGT. V lost 2 bases and J lost 4; bases outside the gene matches: 7. This CDR3 has 15 amino acids. The chain's CDR3 is CASSEFTGAGETQYF. The CDR3 coding sequence is TGTGCCAGCAGTGAATTTACAGGGGCGGGAGAGACCCAGTACTTC.

The chain is built from TRBV4-1 and TRBJ1-1; the match to TRBD1 covers 9 bases. The CDR3 is 14 residues long. Germline CDR1 reads MGHRA; CDR2 reads YSYEKL. The ends lost 4 bases at V and 5 bases at J; junction bases unmatched: 5. CDR3 in DNA: TGCGCCAGCAGCCCTCTGGACAGGGGAACTGAAGCTTTCTTT. Its translation: CASSPLDRGTEAFF.

The chain carries TRBV5-4 and TRBJ2-5; D is perhaps TRBD1 (6 bases). The CDR3 contains 14 residues. The germline V and J ends were trimmed by 5 bases and 2 bases, with 13 bases remaining between them. Germline CDR1 is SGHNT and CDR2 is YYREEE (reference sequence). The CDR3 nucleotides are TGTGCCAGCAGTCCCGGACAGTCGCAAGAGACCCAGTACTTC. Amino acids: CASSPGQSQETQYF.